The 31 T cell receptor beta chains below all came from one sample that was sequenced in a study of cytomegalovirus exposure and HLA in healthy donors. Primers included in the PCR were 60 Vbeta and 13 Jbeta primers. This table comes from immunoSEQ multiplex PCR, and its TCRdb copy is limited to in-frame clones, with some not included. The table lists 170,000 or so clones, over 75% of them singletons. Sample: PBMCs. All receptors come from a woman between 45 and 65 years old in good health and CMV-seronegative.

The chain employs TRBV2 and TRBJ2-5; unclear D gene. The V and J ends lost 5 bases and 2 bases respectively, with 9 bases between them. This CDR3 spans 13 amino acids. Germline values: CDR1 SNHLY, CDR2 FYNNEI. CDR3 loop: CASSPVTQETQYF. CDR3 bases: TGTGCCAGCAGTCCCGTAACTCAAGAGACCCAGTACTTC.

V usage is TRBV7-2 and J usage is TRBJ2-5; unclear D gene. Germline lookup yields CDR1 SGHTA and CDR2 FQGNSA. With 5 bases removed from V and 1 base from J, the gap between germline ends came to 5 bases. This CDR3 has 12 amino acids. DNA of the CDR3: TGTGCCAGCAGCAAGAGCCAAGAGACCCAGTACTTC. It is translated as CASSKSQETQYF. The full variable domain, in which reference TRBV7-2 and TRBJ2-5 provide the parts outside the CDR3, is GAGVSQSPSNKVTEKGKDVELRCDPISGHTALYWYRQSLGQGLEFLIYFQGNSAPDKSGLPSDRFSAERTGGSVSTLTIQRTQQEDSAVYLCASSKSQETQYFGPGTRLLVL.

V and J are TRBV2 and TRBJ2-6; 10 positions agree with TRBD1. V trimming: 5 bases; J trimming: 2 bases; junction bases outside the gene matches: 6. Germline V gene lookup returns CDR1 SNHLY and CDR2 FYNNEI. This CDR3 has 17 amino acids. The CDR3 sequence is CASSLGQGVAGANVLTF. CDR3 sequence (DNA): TGTGCCAGCAGTCTCGGACAGGGGGTAGCTGGGGCCAACGTCCTGACTTTC.

This sequence joins TRBV7-2 and TRBJ2-1; D is undetermined. Germline assignment: CDR1 SGHTA and CDR2 FQGNSA. The CDR3 length is 13 residues. Between the trimmed V and J ends, which lost 5 bases and 0 bases, there was a span of 5 bases. CDR3 in amino acids: CASSTSSYNEQFF. Here the CDR3 DNA reads TGTGCCAGCAGCACGAGCTCCTACAATGAGCAGTTCTTC.

The chain uses TRBV27 and TRBJ2-1; 13 bases are shared with TRBD2. The germline CDR1 and CDR2 sequences are MNHEY and SMNVEV (reference sequence). The V segment lost 10 bases and the J segment 10 bases; nucleotides outside the gene matches: 7. The CDR3 extends over 13 amino acids. CDR3 nucleotide sequence: TGTGCCACCCTTTCGGGACTAGCGGGAGAGCAGTTCTTC. Its translation: CATLSGLAGEQFF.

The V call is TRBV28, the J call TRBJ2-1; 7 positions match TRBD1. Germline values: CDR1 MDHEN, CDR2 SYDVKM. The CDR3 spans 12 residues. With V trimmed by 2 bases and J by 11 bases, 3 bases remained unmatched. For the CDR3, the DNA is TGTGCCAGCAGTTTAGGACAGGTAAAGCAGTTCTTC. Protein sequence: CASSLGQVKQFF.

The chain uses TRBV18 and TRBJ2-5; D not certain. This CDR3 has 12 residues. Germline CDR1 is KGHSH and CDR2 is LQKENI. V gave up 7 bases and J gave up 4 bases, with 10 bases separating them. The CDR3 region has the DNA TGTGCCAGCTTCACTTCGGTAGAGACCCAGTACTTC. It encodes CASFTSVETQYF.

This clone was seen only a few times. The chain employs TRBV28 and TRBJ2-7; 10 bases align to TRBD1. The length of the CDR3 is 16 residues. Germline V CDR1 and CDR2: MDHEN, SYDVKM. V trimming: 5 bases; J trimming: 5 bases; junction bases outside the gene matches: 12. For the CDR3, the DNA is TGTGCCAGCAGTCAGATAGGGACAGGGGTACTGAACGAGCAGTACTTC. It specifies CASSQIGTGVLNEQYF.

The genes are TRBV9 and TRBJ2-2, with D perhaps matching TRBD1 (6 bases). Trimming took off 0 bases at V and 7 bases at J, with 10 bases between the two ends. CDR1 SGDLS and CDR2 YYNGEE come from the germline V gene. The CDR3 sequence is 14 residues long. The CDR3 reads CASSVETGFGELFF. CDR3 nucleotide sequence: TGTGCCAGCAGCGTAGAAACAGGGTTCGGGGAGCTGTTTTTT.

This clone was detected only once. The genes are TRBV5-8 and TRBJ2-3; 7 bases match TRBD2. Trimming removed 2 bases from V and 4 bases from J; junction bases left unmatched: 4. Germline CDR1 SGHTS, CDR2 YDEGEE. CDR3 length: 14 amino acids. CDR3 residues: CASSFELASDTQYF. CDR3 bases: TGTGCCAGCAGCTTTGAACTAGCGTCAGATACGCAGTATTTT.

The chain employs TRBV2 and TRBJ2-7, with a weak D call TRBD2 (6 bases). CDR3 length equals 14 residues. CDR1 SNHLY and CDR2 FYNNEI come from the germline V gene. Trimming took 3 bases from V and 3 from J, leaving 12 bases between them. The CDR3 nucleotides are TGTGCCAGCAGTGATCAGCGGGCGTTCTACGAGCAGTACTTC. Its protein product is CASSDQRAFYEQYF.

This sequence joins TRBV7-2 and TRBJ1-4, with D uncertain. There are 15 residues in the CDR3. The ends were cut back, 5 bases at V and 0 bases at J, with 10 bases in the middle. In germline, CDR1 is SGHTA, CDR2 FQGNSA. For the CDR3, the DNA is TGTGCCAGCAGCCCCCGACTGGCAACTAATGAAAAACTGTTTTTT. Translation gives CASSPRLATNEKLFF.

The chain carries TRBV5-4 and TRBJ1-1, with a possible D match to TRBD1 (5 bases). CDR3 length: 13 amino acids. From germline, CDR1 is SGHNT and CDR2 YYREEE (reference sequence). Trimming removed 4 bases at V and 10 bases at J, with 17 bases between. The CDR3 region is CASSGGYGGTAFF. The DNA of the CDR3 is TGTGCCAGCAGCGGCGGATACGGCGGGACAGCTTTCTTT.

The rearrangement joins TRBV10-3 to TRBJ1-6; 9 nucleotides line up with TRBD1. CDR1 and CDR2 (germline): ENHRY, SYGVKD. This CDR3 contains 14 residues. Trimming removed 6 bases from V and 6 bases from J; junction bases left unmatched: 3. The CDR3 DNA sequence: TGTGCCATCAGCTTGGACAGGGGTAATTCACCCCTCCACTTT. It specifies CAISLDRGNSPLHF.

This clone appeared once. The genes are TRBV1 and TRBJ2-1; the table gives TRBD2 as D, unverified against the DNA. TRBV1 counts as a pseudogene. This CDR3 spans 21 amino acids. CDR3 sequence: CTSSRRTSGRGILGSYNEQFF. The CDR3 region has the DNA TGCACCAGCAGCCGGAGGACTAGCGGGAGGGGGATTCTAGGCTCCTACAATGAGCAGTTCTTC.

This chain connects TRBV7-3 to TRBJ2-3, with D perhaps matching TRBD2 (6 bases). Germline V gives CDR1 SGHTA, CDR2 FQGTGA. CDR3 length equals 14 residues. With 7 bases removed from V and 8 bases from J, the gap between germline ends came to 19 bases. The CDR3 sequence is CASTEGSERGTQYF. The CDR3 DNA is TGTGCCAGCACGGAGGGTTCAGAGAGGGGTACGCAGTATTTT.

This chain uses TRBV6-5 with TRBJ1-2; 8 nucleotides line up with TRBD1. Germline values: CDR1 MNHEY, CDR2 SVGAGI. V gave up 3 bases and J gave up 8 bases; unmatched junction bases: 11. The CDR3 covers 15 residues. CDR3 amino acids: CASSYSSDRVVGYTF. The CDR3 region has the DNA TGTGCCAGCAGTTATAGTTCGGACAGGGTAGTCGGCTACACCTTC.

The chain has TRBV1 and TRBJ2-5; the table calls TRBD2, which could not be checked here. The J call may not be correct, given that the DNA end is closer to TRBJ2-7. TRBV1 is a pseudogene locus. The CDR3 sequence is 17 residues long. CDR3 coding DNA: TGCACCAGCAGCCAAGCCGGGACTAGCGGGGGTACCTACGAGCAGTACTTC. It encodes CTSSQAGTSGGTYEQYF.

This chain joins TRBV29-1 and TRBJ2-7; D may be TRBD2 (6 bases). Germline V gene sequence: CDR1 SQVTM, CDR2 ANQGSEA. CDR3 length: 13 residues. V was clipped by 7 bases and J by 9 bases, with 22 bases between them. The CDR3 DNA is TGCAGCGGACTCGGCTCCGGGGGACGGAGGCAGTACTTC. This encodes CSGLGSGGRRQYF.

Worth noting for this clone: An end of the junction differs from the germline gene, which may be a read error. This sample also contains other DNA sequences that code for the same CDR3. V and J are TRBV6-6 and TRBJ1-5; D possibly corresponds to TRBD1 (5 bases). The CDR3 contains 15 residues. Per germline, CDR1 MNHNY and CDR2 SVGAGI (reference sequence). The CDR3 DNA reads as TGTGCTAGCAGTTACGGGGGGTATAGCAATCAGCCCCAGCATTTT. Translated, it gives CASSYGGYSNQPQHF.

The rearrangement uses TRBV5-1 and TRBJ1-1, with a tentative D call TRBD1 (5 bases). The germline CDR1 and CDR2 sequences are SGHRS and YFSETQ. The CDR3 totals 12 residues. V lost 4 bases and J 11 bases, leaving 15 bases between the germline ends. The CDR3 spells CASSPGETEAFF. CDR3 sequence (DNA): TGCGCCAGCAGCCCTGGCGAGACAGAGGCTTTCTTT. The whole variable domain, remainder taken from reference TRBV5-1 and TRBJ1-1, is KAGVTQTPRYLIKTRGQQVTLSCSPISGHRSVSWYQQTPGQGLQFLFEYFSETQRNKGNFPGRFSGRQFSNSRSEMNVSTLELGDSALYLCASSPGETEAFFGQGTRLTVV.

The chain joins TRBV10-1 to TRBJ2-1; D is unresolved. Per the germline V gene, CDR1 is WNHNN and CDR2 is SYGVQD (reference sequence). The CDR3 consists of 11 residues. V lost 5 bases and J lost 4, with 3 bases in between. CDR3 amino acids: CASSSYNEQFF. CDR3 DNA sequence: TGCGCCAGCAGTTCTTACAATGAGCAGTTCTTC.

This chain's CDR3 is CASSVGLGSGGIETQYF. CDR3 nucleotides: TGTGCCAGCAGCGTAGGATTAGGAAGCGGGGGGATAGAGACCCAGTACTTC. The V gene is TRBV9, the J gene TRBJ2-5; 9 nucleotides line up with TRBD2. The junction had 10 bases not matched to a gene; V was cut back by 0 bases and J by 4 bases. CDR1 and CDR2 from the germline V gene are SGDLS and YYNGEE. The CDR3 is made up of 17 amino acids.

This clone was seen only once. The chain combines TRBV10-1 with TRBJ2-5, with TRBD1 as a possible D gene (6 bases). Trimming shortened V by 1 base and J by 5 bases, and 8 bases separated the two germline ends. Germline CDR1 reads WNHNN; CDR2 reads SYGVQD (reference sequence). The CDR3 totals 13 residues. CDR3 sequence: CASSEWQGETQYF. CDR3 DNA: TGCGCCAGCAGTGAGTGGCAGGGGGAGACCCAGTACTTC.

The chain carries TRBV7-2 and TRBJ2-4; 9 bases match TRBD2. V trimming: 2 bases; J trimming: 8 bases; junction bases outside the gene matches: 10. The CDR3 sequence is 16 residues long. Germline lookup yields CDR1 SGHTA and CDR2 FQGNSA. The CDR3 sequence: CASSLRRGGPGDIQYF. The CDR3 region has the DNA TGTGCCAGCAGCTTACGGCGGGGGGGGCCAGGGGACATTCAGTACTTC.

This clone was detected a few times. The CDR3 nucleotides read TGTGCCAGCAGTGAAGAGGCGGGGTTTCGGGACATTCAGTACTTC. Its protein is CASSEEAGFRDIQYF. The chain is built from TRBV2 and TRBJ2-4; perhaps TRBD2 as D (6 bases). V lost 1 base and J 8 bases, leaving 15 bases between the germline ends. This CDR3 is 15 amino acids long. Germline V lookup: CDR1 SNHLY, CDR2 FYNNEI.

The chain recombines TRBV11-3 with TRBJ2-1, with 13 bases identical to TRBD2. The CDR3 totals 15 residues. Losses at the gene ends were 5 bases for V and 8 bases for J; bases not matched to a gene: 6. Germline V CDR1 and CDR2: SGHNT, YENEEA. In DNA, the CDR3 is TGTGCCAGCAGCGTCGGGACTAGCGGGAACTATGAGCAGTTCTTC. Protein product: CASSVGTSGNYEQFF.

The chain joins TRBV10-3 to TRBJ2-1; weak D call: TRBD2 (5 bases). V lost 0 bases and J lost 7, with 13 bases in between. This CDR3 comprises 15 residues. The germline V gene encodes CDR1 ENHRY and CDR2 SYGVKD. This CDR3 reads CAISESSGRGNEQFF. The CDR3 DNA sequence: TGTGCCATCAGTGAGTCAAGCGGACGAGGGAATGAGCAGTTCTTC.

The chain is built from TRBV18 and TRBJ1-5; D unclear. Germline V CDR1 and CDR2: KGHSH, LQKENI. CDR3 size: 16 residues. V lost 3 bases to trimming and J lost 3 bases, with 15 bases between them. CDR3 residues: CASSPSRPGLNQPQHF. DNA of the CDR3: TGTGCCAGCTCACCCTCCCGCCCAGGACTCAATCAGCCCCAGCATTTT. The full variable domain, with the rest looked up from reference TRBV18 and TRBJ1-5, is NAGVMQNPRHLVRRRGQEARLRCSPMKGHSHVYWYRQLPEEGLKFMVYLQKENIIDESGMPKERFSAEFPKEGPSILRIQQVVRGDSAAYFCASSPSRPGLNQPQHFGDGTRLSIL.

J is TRBJ1-1 and V is TRBV30; D gene uncertain. Germline CDR1 and CDR2: GTSNPN and SVGIG (reference sequence). Between the trimmed V and J ends, which lost 2 bases and 0 bases, there was a span of 4 bases. The CDR3 is 12 residues long. CDR3 residues: CAWSHVNTEAFF. In DNA, the CDR3 is TGTGCCTGGAGTCATGTGAACACTGAAGCTTTCTTT.

This clone came up once. The rearrangement uses TRBV5-1 and TRBJ2-1, with D perhaps TRBD1 (7 bases). The CDR3 runs to 16 residues. V was trimmed by 4 bases and J by 4 bases, leaving 18 bases between them. Germline lookup yields CDR1 SGHRS and CDR2 YFSETQ. For the CDR3, the DNA is TGCGCCAGCAGCCCGGATGCATCAGGGGGGTACAATGAGCAGTTCTTC. Translation gives CASSPDASGGYNEQFF.